This entry lists 24 T cell receptor beta chains sequenced from one sample in a study of regulatory T cells in long-lasting Graves disease. As for time point: newly diagnosed GD, antithyroid drugs for less than 3 months. Following extraction of RNA from PBMCs, that RNA was used to make the TCR library. Researchers made TCR beta libraries by using iRepertoire HTBI primers and running Arm-PCR on CDR3 regions. TCRdb processed the multiplex PCR reads anew with MiXCR; each CDR3 protein has one entry. The sample consists of 550,000 to 600,000 distinct CDR3 sequences, approximately 16% of them appearing once. This sample also appeared in a second study, on T cells in Graves' hyperthyroidism and ophthalmopathy.

The sample in question was peripheral blood mononuclear cells (PBMCs), obtained at new diagnosis, from a patient treated with antithyroid drugs. These receptors were obtained from a man between 18 and 35 years old with Graves disease.

The table lists this clonotype with a few counts. This chain uses TRBV19 with TRBJ2-3, with no clear D. The V gene lost 3 bases and the J gene lost 2 bases, with 9 bases spanning the gap. The CDR3 length is 14 residues. The germline V gene has CDR1 LNHDA and CDR2 SQIVND (reference sequence). The CDR3 is CASSISGPTDTQYF. The CDR3 DNA reads TGTGCCAGTAGTATCTCCGGGCCCACAGATACGCAGTATTTT.

This clonotype has only a few counts. This chain connects TRBV6-5 to TRBJ2-7, with D possibly being TRBD2 (5 bases). The germline V and J ends were trimmed by 4 bases and 0 bases, with 22 bases remaining between them. This CDR3 has 18 amino acids. Germline lookup yields CDR1 MNHEY and CDR2 SVGAGI. The chain's CDR3 is CASSSATEGHRGSYEQYF. CDR3 DNA: TGTGCCAGCAGTTCCGCCACCGAGGGTCACCGGGGCTCCTACGAGCAGTACTTC.

There are many counts of this clonotype. The chain recombines TRBV28 with TRBJ2-6; weak D call: TRBD2 (5 bases). CDR3 length equals 16 residues. CDR1 MDHEN and CDR2 SYDVKM come from the germline V gene. Trimming stripped 9 bases from V and 2 bases from J, with 17 bases between. The CDR3 reads CARVGRVRTGANVLTF. The CDR3 DNA reads TGTGCCAGGGTTGGGCGGGTTCGAACTGGGGCCAACGTCCTGACTTTC. Supplemented by reference TRBV28 and TRBJ2-6, the full variable domain reads DVKVTQSSRYLVKRTGEKVFLECVQDMDHENMFWYRQDPGLGLRLIYFSYDVKMKEKGDIPEGYSVSREKKERFSLILESASTNQTSMYLCARVGRVRTGANVLTFGAGSRLTVL.

This clonotype was counted ten times or more. The genes are TRBV6-1 and TRBJ2-3, with TRBD2 matching 12 bases. V was pared by 5 bases and J by 1 base, with 1 base of the junction left unmatched. This CDR3 is 15 amino acids long. Germline CDR1 and CDR2: MNHNS and SASEGT. The chain's CDR3 is CASSRLAGGTDTQYF. The CDR3 coding sequence is TGTGCCAGCAGTAGACTAGCGGGAGGCACAGATACGCAGTATTTT.

There are many counts of this clonotype. The V and J genes are TRBV3-1 and TRBJ2-1, with 16 bases aligning to TRBD2. After removal of 4 bases from V and 7 bases from J, the junction contained 7 bases not matched to a gene. The CDR3 totals 17 residues. Germline V gene data show CDR1 as LGHDT and CDR2 as YNNKEL (reference sequence). The CDR3 bases are TGTGCCAGCAGCCCGGGACTAGCGGGAGGGCCCGGTAATGAGCAGTTCTTC. This translates into CASSPGLAGGPGNEQFF.

The chain uses TRBV9 and TRBJ2-7; a possible D gene is TRBD2 (6 bases). CDR3 size: 14 residues. V lost 4 bases and J 3 bases, leaving 14 bases between the germline ends. Germline CDR1 is SGDLS and CDR2 is YYNGEE. CDR3 in DNA: TGTGCCAGCAGCCCCCAAGTCGGGGGCTACGAGCAGTACTTC. Translation gives CASSPQVGGYEQYF.

Comment on this clonotype: A much larger clone lies a single base off, so this may be a read error. The DNA for the CDR3 is TGTGCCAGCAGCTGGGGCGGCGGGATGGGCTACAATGAGCAGTTCTTC. Translating gives CASSWGGGMGYNEQFF. This chain links TRBV11-2 with TRBJ2-1, with a possible D match to TRBD2 (6 bases). The germline V gene encodes CDR1 SGHAT and CDR2 FQNNGV. The CDR3 consists of 16 residues. Trimming removed 4 bases from V and 3 bases from J, with 16 bases in between.

The rearrangement joins TRBV7-9 to TRBJ2-1; D possibly uses TRBD1 or TRBD2 (5 bases each). This CDR3 comprises 14 residues. The germline CDR1 and CDR2 sequences are SEHNR and FQNEAQ (reference sequence). V was shortened by 8 bases and J by 5 bases, with 16 bases between the two germline ends. The CDR3 coding sequence is TGTGCCAGCCGGGGACCGGATTTCAACAATGAGCAGTTCTTC. This codes for CASRGPDFNNEQFF.

This rearrangement joins TRBV9 to TRBJ1-2; D unresolved. Germline values: CDR1 SGDLS, CDR2 YYNGEE. The CDR3 runs to 13 residues. V was clipped by 0 bases and J by 3 bases, with 6 bases between them. Here the CDR3 reads CASSVERDYGYTF. The CDR3 DNA reads TGTGCCAGCAGCGTAGAACGCGACTATGGCTACACCTTC. The variable domain in full, completed from reference TRBV9 and TRBJ1-2, reads DSGVTQTPKHLITATGQRVTLRCSPRSGDLSVYWYQQSLDQGLQFLIQYYNGEERAKGNILERFSAQQFPDLHSELNLSSLELGDSALYFCASSVERDYGYTFGSGTRLTVV.

This clonotype was counted many times. This chain connects TRBV28 to TRBJ1-1; possibly TRBD1 for D (5 bases). The length of the CDR3 is 12 residues. Trimming took 6 bases from V and 7 from J, leaving 12 bases between them. Germline V lookup: CDR1 MDHEN, CDR2 SYDVKM. CDR3 loop: CASRRTGNEAFF. The CDR3 DNA follows: TGTGCCAGCAGGCGCACAGGCAATGAAGCTTTCTTT.

The table lists this clonotype with many counts. The V and J genes are TRBV27 and TRBJ2-1; 9 bases match TRBD2. Germline assignment: CDR1 MNHEY and CDR2 SMNVEV (reference sequence). After removal of 2 bases from V and 10 bases from J, the junction contained 12 bases not matched to a gene. The CDR3 length is 16 residues. CDR3 nucleotide sequence: TGTGCCAGCAGTTTAGAGCGGCTAGCGGGAAGGGACGAGCAGTTCTTC. It specifies CASSLERLAGRDEQFF.

This clonotype has ten or more counts. This chain links TRBV5-1 with TRBJ1-1; D not certain. Trimming stripped 1 base from V and 0 bases from J, with 13 bases between. The CDR3 spans 16 residues. Germline-derived CDR1 and CDR2 are SGHRS and YFSETQ. Here the CDR3 DNA reads TGCGCCAGCAGCTTGAAGGTCAGCAGCATGAACACTGAAGCTTTCTTT. Translation gives CASSLKVSSMNTEAFF.

This clonotype was counted ten times or more. This chain's CDR3 is CASSSRSGTDTQYF. The CDR3 nucleotides read TGTGCCAGCAGCTCAAGGAGTGGCACAGATACGCAGTATTTT. The chain carries TRBV6-1 and TRBJ2-3; no clear D. This CDR3 spans 14 amino acids. V was cut by 6 bases and J by 1 base, with 11 bases left in between. The germline CDR1 and CDR2 sequences are MNHNS and SASEGT.

This clonotype was found many times. This chain connects TRBV2 to TRBJ2-7, with 7 nucleotides matching TRBD2. With V trimmed by 7 bases and J by 7 bases, 10 bases remained unmatched. The CDR3 totals 13 residues. CDR1 is SNHLY and CDR2 is FYNNEI in the germline V gene. CDR3 amino acids: CASMGGRAEEQYF. DNA of the CDR3: TGTGCCAGCATGGGAGGGAGGGCCGAAGAGCAGTACTTC.

This clonotype was detected many times. J is TRBJ2-7 and V is TRBV10-1; TRBD1 might be the D (5 bases). Trimming removed 5 bases from V and 0 bases from J, with 14 bases in between. The germline gives CDR1 WNHNN, CDR2 SYGVQD (reference sequence). The length of the CDR3 is 15 residues. The CDR3 sequence is CASSNTAQGSYEQYF. As DNA, the CDR3 is TGCGCCAGCAGTAACACAGCCCAGGGCTCCTACGAGCAGTACTTC.

In this sample, this clonotype turned up a few times. The V call is TRBV28, the J call TRBJ2-1; D perhaps matches TRBD1 (8 bases). Trimming left V 4 bases short and J 8 bases short, with 15 bases between. Germline V lookup: CDR1 MDHEN, CDR2 SYDVKM. The CDR3 loop spans 14 amino acids. The CDR3 DNA reads as TGTGCCAGCAGTTCGAGGACAGGGAGGGATGAGCAGTTCTTC. Encoded protein: CASSSRTGRDEQFF.

On this clonotype: One base away lies a much larger clone, so this may be a sequencing read error. The gene calls are TRBV3-1 and TRBJ2-7; D is undetermined. CDR1 and CDR2 from the germline V gene are LGHDT and YNNKEL (reference sequence). This CDR3 has 11 amino acids. The CDR3 DNA reads TGTCCCAGCAGCCAAGACCACGAGCAGTACTTC. It specifies CPSSQDHEQYF.

There are a few counts of this clonotype. The genes are TRBV20-1 and TRBJ1-2; no clear D. Trimming took off 0 bases at V and 8 bases at J, with 16 bases between the two ends. The CDR3 runs 14 residues. Germline V gene lookup returns CDR1 DFQATT and CDR2 SNEGSKA (reference sequence). The CDR3 loop reads CSARDLEVVRGYTF. The CDR3 coding sequence is TGCAGTGCTAGAGATCTCGAGGTCGTCAGAGGCTACACCTTC.

The count of this clonotype is one. V usage is TRBV11-2 and J usage is TRBJ2-3, with unresolved D. The germline V gene has CDR1 SGHAT and CDR2 FQNNGV. The V gene lost 6 bases and the J gene lost 4 bases, with 17 bases spanning the gap. The CDR3 runs 15 residues. The CDR3 coding sequence is TGTGCCAGCAGTAAGGCGGCTCGTACCCCAGATACGCAGTATTTT. This encodes CASSKAARTPDTQYF.

V gene TRBV20-1 combines with J gene TRBJ2-1; TRBD2 is a possible D gene (7 bases). The CDR3 length is 16 residues. In germline, CDR1 is DFQATT, CDR2 SNEGSKA (reference sequence). V lost 5 bases, J lost 2 bases, and 19 bases lay in between. CDR3 sequence reads: CSAVGRGGATYNEQFF. In DNA, the CDR3 is TGCAGTGCTGTTGGGAGGGGGGGCGCGACCTACAATGAGCAGTTCTTC.

The chain couples TRBV14 to TRBJ1-1; 8 bases are a match to TRBD1. The CDR3 consists of 14 residues. V shed 4 bases and J 5 bases; nucleotides not matched to a gene: 6. Germline lookup yields CDR1 SGHDN and CDR2 FVKESK. The CDR3 protein is CASSPQGGATEAFF. CDR3 sequence (DNA): TGTGCCAGCAGCCCACAGGGGGGTGCGACTGAAGCTTTCTTT.

This clonotype was seen many times. The chain has TRBV6-5 and TRBJ2-7, with TRBD2 matching 7 bases. J gave up 0 bases and V 2 bases, and 4 bases lay outside the gene matches. The length of the CDR3 is 15 residues. The V gene's germline CDR1 is MNHEY and CDR2 SVGAGI. Here the CDR3 reads CASSYAGASSYEQYF. CDR3 nucleotides: TGTGCCAGCAGTTACGCGGGAGCCTCCTCCTACGAGCAGTACTTC.

The CDR3 sequence is CASSAPVGGTTDTQYF. For the CDR3, the DNA is TGTGCCAGCAGCGCCCCAGTTGGGGGAACCACAGATACGCAGTATTTT. This chain uses TRBV5-5 with TRBJ2-3; D tentatively fits TRBD1 or TRBD2 (5 bases each). The CDR3 sequence is 16 residues long. Trimming removed 4 bases from V and 2 bases from J, with 17 bases in between. Germline assignment: CDR1 SGHKS and CDR2 YYEKEE (reference sequence).

This clonotype was found many times. V is TRBV27 and J is TRBJ2-7; D remains unclear. Germline V gives CDR1 MNHEY, CDR2 SMNVEV (reference sequence). The V end was cut by 3 bases, the J end by 6 bases, with 9 bases between. The CDR3 spans 12 residues. CDR3: CASSFPGGEQYF. The CDR3 DNA follows: TGTGCCAGCAGTTTTCCGGGTGGCGAGCAGTACTTC.